The 25 T cell receptor beta chains given below trace back to one sample, sequenced in a study of T cell repertoires in ileal Crohn's disease. Time point indicated: proximal margin of the surgical specimen (macroscopically non-inflamed). The repertoire was sequenced with immunoSEQ multiplex PCR; TCRdb's copy has only in-frame clones and lacks some. The sample holds thousands of clones; 74% are singletons and the top ten take around 8.6%. Sequencing used ileal tissue. The receptor source for this set is an adult with Crohn's disease.

The rearrangement links TRBV28 to TRBJ1-5; D not certain. The CDR3 runs to 12 residues. V lost 8 bases and J 4 bases, leaving 9 bases between the germline ends. The germline CDR1 and CDR2 sequences are MDHEN and SYDVKM. CDR3 nucleotides: TGTGCCAGCTGGAGCTTGAATCAGCCCCAGCATTTT. This gives the protein CASWSLNQPQHF.

The gene calls are TRBV21-1 and TRBJ2-5; TRBD2 is the table's D call and was not checked against the DNA. TRBV21-1 is noted as a pseudogene. This CDR3 has 16 amino acids. This chain's CDR3 is CASTLSGGRALETQYF. The DNA of the CDR3 is TGTGCCAGCACCCTTTCGGGAGGGAGGGCCTTGGAGACCCAGTACTTC.

This clone has more than one count but fewer than ten. This sequence joins TRBV11-2 and TRBJ2-7, with 10 bases identical to TRBD1. Unmatched junction bases numbered 13, after V lost 5 bases and J lost 3 bases. The CDR3 runs 17 residues. The V gene's germline CDR1 is SGHAT and CDR2 FQNNGV. CDR3: CASSPLGTGTGDYEQYF. Here the CDR3 DNA reads TGTGCCAGCAGCCCCCTAGGGACCGGGACAGGGGACTACGAGCAGTACTTC.

The V gene is TRBV6-5, the J gene TRBJ1-2; TRBD1 might be the D (6 bases). This CDR3 is 13 amino acids long. From germline, CDR1 is MNHEY and CDR2 SVGAGI. Trimming left V 2 bases short and J 8 bases short, with 12 bases between. The CDR3 here is CASSYEGGGGYTF. DNA for the CDR3: TGTGCCAGCAGTTACGAGGGGGGAGGCGGCTACACCTTC.

V is TRBV16 and J is TRBJ1-2; TRBD1 is a possible D gene (5 bases). Germline CDR1 and CDR2: KGHSY and FQNENV. The CDR3 consists of 15 residues. Trimming shortened V by 1 base and J by 6 bases, and 15 bases separated the two germline ends. CDR3 coding DNA: TGTGCCAGCAGCCAATACTCCGGGGCGCAAAATGGCTACACCTTC. Protein product: CASSQYSGAQNGYTF.

CDR3 in DNA: TGCGCCAGCAGCTTGGCCGGGCTAGCGGGAGGGCAAGAGACCCAGTACTTC. Translated, it gives CASSLAGLAGGQETQYF. The chain employs TRBV5-1 and TRBJ2-5, with 12 bases aligning to TRBD2. Trimming at V came to 0 bases and at J to 2 bases, leaving 5 bases not matched to a gene. CDR1 and CDR2 from the germline V gene are SGHRS and YFSETQ. This CDR3 has 17 residues. Filled out from reference TRBV5-1 and TRBJ2-5, the complete variable domain reads KAGVTQTPRYLIKTRGQQVTLSCSPISGHRSVSWYQQTPGQGLQFLFEYFSETQRNKGNFPGRFSGRQFSNSRSEMNVSTLELGDSALYLCASSLAGLAGGQETQYFGPGTRLLVL.

V gene TRBV6-6 combines with J gene TRBJ1-2, with a tentative D call TRBD1 (6 bases). Germline lookup yields CDR1 MNHNY and CDR2 SVGAGI (reference sequence). The CDR3 runs to 15 residues. The V end lost 5 bases, the J end lost 0 bases, and 13 bases lay between the germline ends. CDR3 amino acids: CASSASTGANYGYTF. The DNA for the CDR3 is TGTGCCAGCAGTGCCTCGACAGGAGCTAACTATGGCTACACCTTC.

This clone is labeled as medium-sized. The CDR3 DNA sequence: TGTGCCAGCAGCCCTCGGACTAGCGGGATGCAGGATACGCAGTATTTT. Its translation: CASSPRTSGMQDTQYF. The chain links TRBV9 to TRBJ2-3, with TRBD2 matching over 12 bases. This CDR3 is built from 16 residues. V trimming: 4 bases; J trimming: 6 bases; junction bases outside the gene matches: 9. Germline V CDR1 and CDR2: SGDLS, YYNGEE.

This clone was observed a handful of times. The V and J genes are TRBV7-2 and TRBJ2-3, with D possibly matching TRBD1 (7 bases). V dropped 5 bases and J dropped 3 bases, with 12 bases sitting between them. CDR3 length: 14 amino acids. CDR1 is SGHTA, CDR2 FQGNSA, per germline. The chain's CDR3 is CASSAGQLTDTQYF. CDR3 bases: TGTGCCAGCAGCGCGGGACAGTTAACAGATACGCAGTATTTT.

The chain has TRBV7-9 and TRBJ2-7; 9 bases are a match to TRBD2. The CDR3 runs 12 residues. The J segment lost 9 bases and the V segment lost 0 bases, leaving 0 bases of the junction unmatched. Germline CDR1 is SEHNR and CDR2 is FQNEAQ (reference sequence). CDR3 amino acids: CASSLASGRQYF. CDR3 in DNA: TGTGCCAGCAGCTTAGCTAGCGGGAGGCAGTACTTC.

The rearrangement uses TRBV19 and TRBJ1-4; 9 bases match TRBD1. This CDR3 region has 15 residues. Per the germline V gene, CDR1 is LNHDA and CDR2 is SQIVND (reference sequence). V lost 4 bases to trimming and J lost 6 bases; unmatched junction nucleotides: 6. CDR3 loop: CASSTPGTGHEKLFF. In nucleotides, the CDR3 is TGTGCCAGTAGTACCCCCGGGACAGGGCATGAAAAACTGTTTTTT.

The rearrangement links TRBV29-1 to TRBJ1-1, with D perhaps matching TRBD1 (6 bases). CDR3 length equals 14 residues. The V gene lost 5 bases and the J gene lost 3 bases, with 16 bases spanning the gap. The germline CDR1 and CDR2 sequences are SQVTM and ANQGSEA. This chain's CDR3 is CSVKNQGRDTEAFF. The CDR3 nucleotides are TGCAGCGTTAAAAATCAGGGGAGGGACACTGAAGCTTTCTTT.

This chain connects TRBV4-3 to TRBJ2-7; D gene uncertain. This CDR3 has 13 residues. Per the germline V gene, CDR1 is LGHNA and CDR2 is YSLEER. Trimming pared 0 bases from V and 8 bases from J, leaving 11 bases between. The CDR3 loop reads CASSQDTGAKQYF. The CDR3 coding sequence is TGCGCCAGCAGCCAAGATACCGGAGCGAAGCAGTACTTC.

J is TRBJ1-5 and V is TRBV7-9, with 8 nucleotides matching TRBD1. V lost 3 bases, J lost 4 bases, and 5 bases stayed unmatched. This CDR3 has 15 amino acids. CDR1 and CDR2 from the germline V gene are SEHNR and FQNEAQ (reference sequence). The CDR3 loop reads CASSFGQGPNQPQHF. CDR3 in DNA: TGTGCCAGCAGCTTCGGACAGGGCCCTAATCAGCCCCAGCATTTT.

The chain links TRBV7-9 to TRBJ1-2; 7 nucleotides agree with TRBD1. The CDR3 loop spans 16 amino acids. The J segment lost 0 bases and the V segment lost 5 bases, leaving 9 bases of the junction unmatched. Germline assignment: CDR1 SEHNR and CDR2 FQNEAQ (reference sequence). The CDR3 loop is CASSPSRQGANYGYTF. DNA for the CDR3: TGTGCCAGCAGCCCGAGTAGACAGGGAGCTAACTATGGCTACACCTTC.

The chain carries TRBV19 and TRBJ2-5; perhaps TRBD2 as D (5 bases). Germline CDR1 and CDR2: LNHDA and SQIVND (reference sequence). Trimming pared 3 bases from V and 3 bases from J, leaving 17 bases between. The CDR3 runs to 16 residues. The CDR3 here is CASSIVGASPKETQYF. CDR3 nucleotide sequence: TGTGCCAGTAGTATTGTGGGAGCGTCCCCCAAAGAGACCCAGTACTTC.

The rearrangement joins TRBV9 to TRBJ2-2, with a possible D match to TRBD2 (6 bases). Germline CDR1 reads SGDLS; CDR2 reads YYNGEE. Trimming pared 6 bases from V and 6 bases from J, leaving 21 bases between. The CDR3 length is 16 residues. For the CDR3, the DNA is TGTGCCAGCACCCCAGTGGGGGGAAGGGGCGCCGGGGAGCTGTTTTTT. Its translation: CASTPVGGRGAGELFF.

The rearrangement joins TRBV11-2 to TRBJ2-7; D is undetermined. Trimming took off 5 bases at V and 0 bases at J, with 14 bases between the two ends. From germline, CDR1 is SGHAT and CDR2 FQNNGV. This CDR3 comprises 15 residues. Written as DNA, the CDR3 is TGTGCCAGCAGCCAGACCGAAACCAGCTCCTACGAGCAGTACTTC. The encoded protein is CASSQTETSSYEQYF.

This chain joins TRBV7-3 and TRBJ2-2, with D possibly TRBD2 on 6 matching bases. Looked up from germline, CDR1 is SGHTA and CDR2 is FQGTGA. V was trimmed by 3 bases and J by 4 bases, leaving 21 bases between them. CDR3 size: 18 residues. This CDR3 reads CASSFSRTITRGTGELFF. The CDR3 DNA follows: TGTGCCAGCAGCTTCTCCCGGACTATCACTAGAGGCACCGGGGAGCTGTTTTTT.

The CDR3 sequence is CASSEEEGQGAEAFF. The CDR3 nucleotides read TGTGCCAGCAGTGAAGAAGAAGGACAGGGGGCTGAAGCTTTCTTT. J is TRBJ1-1 and V is TRBV6-1; 10 bases are shared with TRBD1. This CDR3 is 15 amino acids long. CDR1 is MNHNS and CDR2 is SASEGT in the germline V gene. V gave up 1 base and J gave up 6 bases; unmatched junction bases: 5.

This clone was seen a single time. The V call is TRBV6-5, the J call TRBJ2-7; D possibly corresponds to TRBD1 (5 bases). The ends were cut back, 2 bases at V and 6 bases at J, with 11 bases in the middle. The CDR3 length is 13 residues. Germline assignment: CDR1 MNHEY and CDR2 SVGAGI. In DNA form, the CDR3 reads TGTGCCAGCAGTTACGAGCAGGGTTCCGAGCAGTACTTC. Encoded protein: CASSYEQGSEQYF.

The V call is TRBV14, the J call TRBJ2-7; no definite D call. V was cut by 2 bases and J by 3 bases, with 5 bases left in between. There are 12 residues in the CDR3. Per germline, CDR1 SGHDN and CDR2 FVKESK. This CDR3 is CASSQRYYEQYF. In nucleotides, the CDR3 is TGTGCCAGCAGCCAACGGTACTACGAGCAGTACTTC.

The J gene is TRBJ1-1, the V gene TRBV30, with D possibly TRBD1 on 5 matching bases. Germline V gene lookup returns CDR1 GTSNPN and CDR2 SVGIG (reference sequence). The CDR3 length is 13 residues. V was clipped by 2 bases and J by 5 bases, with 12 bases between them. This CDR3 is CAWSPPGVTEAFF. The CDR3 nucleotides read TGTGCCTGGAGTCCCCCGGGGGTGACTGAAGCTTTCTTT.

The V call is TRBV27, the J call TRBJ1-2; 7 positions match TRBD1. With 5 bases clipped from V and 4 bases from J, the junction kept 7 bases outside the gene matches. CDR3 length: 14 amino acids. Germline loops: CDR1 MNHEY, CDR2 SMNVEV (reference sequence). The CDR3 here is CASSLQGEVYGYTF. CDR3 sequence (DNA): TGTGCCAGCAGTCTTCAGGGGGAAGTCTATGGCTACACCTTC.

The chain uses TRBV27 and TRBJ1-1; D not resolved. This CDR3 region has 14 residues. Germline CDR1 reads MNHEY; CDR2 reads SMNVEV (reference sequence). Trimming stripped 4 bases from V and 0 bases from J, with 9 bases between. Here the CDR3 reads CASSSDRLNTEAFF. CDR3 nucleotides: TGTGCCAGCAGTTCGGATCGACTGAACACTGAAGCTTTCTTT.